The sequence of this TCR beta chain was determined in a study of molecular identifiers for immune sequencing clone quantification. Methods described previously, with TCR primers listed, were used for bulk TCR libraries. TCRdb passed the PCR reads through MiXCR, listing each CDR3 protein once. This sample has 550,000 to 750,000 distinct CDR3 sequences, with nearly 20% found just once. Sorted naive CD8 T cells were those defined as CD8+CD4-CCR7+CD45RA+. The trim removed 0 bases at V and 6 bases at J, leaving 14 bases unmatched. The CDR3 loop spans 17 amino acids. The germline CDR1 and CDR2 sequences are MGHRA and YSYEKL. This clonotype has at least ten counts.

The chain carries TRBV4-1 and TRBJ2-7; 7 bases match TRBD1. This sequence originates from a human donor in good health. Some libraries in this study had Jurkat cell RNA spiked in. The sequenced sample was naive CD8+ T cells from blood, with Jurkat cell RNA spiked in. Regarding subset: FACS-sorted CD8+CD4-CCR7+CD45RA+ naive T cells. The CDR3 region has the DNA TGCGCCAGCAGCCAAGATGGGGCGCCAGGGGGAATCCCCGAGCAGTACTTC. It codes for CASSQDGAPGGIPEQYF.